The clone carrying this TCR beta chain was seen repeatedly, ten times or more. What it binds is unknown. These data belong to a study of neurological immune-mediated disorders. The study, taken as a whole, reports: Levels of TCR clonal expansion peaked in HTLV-1-associated myelopathy and reached their lowest in multiple sclerosis, under those of healthy controls.

Over 180 million TCR-beta sequences, together covering 15-18 subjects, were produced by every individual sequencing run that was carried out. In TCRdb, the 5' RACE reads were re-called with MiXCR into one record per CDR3 protein. The profile shows roughly 60,000 distinct CDR3 sequences, under 5% of them singletons. V was shortened by 1 base and J by 0 bases, with 5 bases between the two germline ends. This CDR3 is built from 14 residues. CDR1 is SGHTA, CDR2 FQGNSA, per germline. This sequence originates from a woman aged 45-59 years with multiple sclerosis. The rearrangement uses TRBV7-2 and TRBJ2-3; D gene ambiguous. The material sequenced was PBMCs. The CDR3 region is CASSLGPSTDTQYF. CDR3 bases: TGTGCCAGCAGCTTAGGGCCTAGCACAGATACGCAGTATTTT.